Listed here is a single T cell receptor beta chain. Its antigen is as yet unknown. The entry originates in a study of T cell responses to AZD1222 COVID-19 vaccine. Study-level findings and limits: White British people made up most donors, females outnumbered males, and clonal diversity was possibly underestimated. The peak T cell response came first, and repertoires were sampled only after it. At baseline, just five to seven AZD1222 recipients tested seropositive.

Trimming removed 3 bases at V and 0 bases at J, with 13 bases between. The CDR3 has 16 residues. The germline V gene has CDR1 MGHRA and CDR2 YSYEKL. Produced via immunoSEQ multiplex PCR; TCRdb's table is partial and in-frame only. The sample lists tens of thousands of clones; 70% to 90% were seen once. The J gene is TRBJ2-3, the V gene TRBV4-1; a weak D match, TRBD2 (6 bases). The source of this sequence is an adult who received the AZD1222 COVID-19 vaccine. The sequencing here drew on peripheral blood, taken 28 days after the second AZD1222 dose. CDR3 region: CASSHEAGTSTDTQYF. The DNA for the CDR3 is TGCGCCAGCAGCCATGAAGCGGGTACTAGCACAGATACGCAGTATTTT.